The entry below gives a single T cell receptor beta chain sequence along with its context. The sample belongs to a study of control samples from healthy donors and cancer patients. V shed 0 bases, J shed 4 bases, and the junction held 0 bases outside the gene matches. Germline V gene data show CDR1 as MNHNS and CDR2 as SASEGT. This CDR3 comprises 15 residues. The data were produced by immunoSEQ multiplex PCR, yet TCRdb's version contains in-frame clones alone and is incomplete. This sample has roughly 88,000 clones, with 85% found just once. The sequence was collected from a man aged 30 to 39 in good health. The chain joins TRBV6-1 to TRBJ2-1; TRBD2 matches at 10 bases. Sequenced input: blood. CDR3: CASSEASGGYNEQFF. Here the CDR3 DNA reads TGTGCCAGCAGTGAAGCTAGCGGGGGGTACAATGAGCAGTTCTTC.